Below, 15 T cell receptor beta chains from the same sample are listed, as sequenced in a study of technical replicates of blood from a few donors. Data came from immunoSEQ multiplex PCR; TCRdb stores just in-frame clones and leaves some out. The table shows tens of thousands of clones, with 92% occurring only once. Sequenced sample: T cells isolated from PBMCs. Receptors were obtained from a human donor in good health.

The CDR3 sequence is CASSWISDTYEQYF. CDR3 nucleotides: TGTGCCAGCAGTTGGATTAGCGATACCTACGAGCAGTACTTC. The chain combines TRBV6-5 with TRBJ2-7, with a weak D call TRBD2 (5 bases). From germline, CDR1 is MNHEY and CDR2 SVGAGI. Trimming removed 4 bases from V and 2 bases from J, with 12 bases in between. The CDR3 runs 14 residues.

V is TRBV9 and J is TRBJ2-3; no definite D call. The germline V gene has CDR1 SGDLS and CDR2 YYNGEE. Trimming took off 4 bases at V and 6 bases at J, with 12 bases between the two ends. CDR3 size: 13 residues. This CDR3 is CASSPDSRDTQYF. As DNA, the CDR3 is TGTGCCAGCAGCCCCGATAGCCGGGATACGCAGTATTTT.

CDR3 bases: TGTGCCAGCAGCTTAAGGGGGCCCTCCTACGAGCAGTACTTC. This gives the protein CASSLRGPSYEQYF. V gene TRBV7-9 combines with J gene TRBJ2-7, with 7 bases lining up with TRBD1. In germline, CDR1 is SEHNR, CDR2 FQNEAQ (reference sequence). After removal of 2 bases from V and 0 bases from J, the junction contained 1 base not matched to a gene. The CDR3 loop spans 14 amino acids.

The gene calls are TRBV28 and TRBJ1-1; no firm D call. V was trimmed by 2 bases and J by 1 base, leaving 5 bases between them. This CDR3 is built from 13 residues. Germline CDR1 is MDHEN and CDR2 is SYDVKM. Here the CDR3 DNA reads TGTGCCAGCAGTTTAGGAGCGAACACTGAAGCTTTCTTT. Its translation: CASSLGANTEAFF. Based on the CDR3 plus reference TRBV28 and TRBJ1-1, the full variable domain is DVKVTQSSRYLVKRTGEKVFLECVQDMDHENMFWYRQDPGLGLRLIYFSYDVKMKEKGDIPEGYSVSREKKERFSLILESASTNQTSMYLCASSLGANTEAFFGQGTRLTVV.

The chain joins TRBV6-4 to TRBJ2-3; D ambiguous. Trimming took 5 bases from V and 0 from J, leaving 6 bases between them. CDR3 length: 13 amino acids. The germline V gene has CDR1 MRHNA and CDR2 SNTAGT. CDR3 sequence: CASSLDSTDTQYF. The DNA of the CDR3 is TGTGCCAGCAGTCTAGACAGCACAGATACGCAGTATTTT.

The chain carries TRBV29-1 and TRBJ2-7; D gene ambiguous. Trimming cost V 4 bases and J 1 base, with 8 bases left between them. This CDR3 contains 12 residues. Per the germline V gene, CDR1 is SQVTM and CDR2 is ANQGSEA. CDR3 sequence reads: CSVGHPSYEQYF. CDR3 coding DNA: TGCAGCGTTGGACACCCATCCTACGAGCAGTACTTC.

This CDR3 is CAIRARTLRDRGSDTQYF. The CDR3 coding sequence is TGTGCCATCAGGGCCAGGACCTTGCGGGACAGGGGTTCCGATACGCAGTATTTT. V gene TRBV10-3 combines with J gene TRBJ2-3; TRBD1 matches at 10 bases. This CDR3 has 18 amino acids. CDR1 and CDR2 (germline): ENHRY, SYGVKD. Unmatched junction bases numbered 18, after V lost 6 bases and J lost 6 bases.

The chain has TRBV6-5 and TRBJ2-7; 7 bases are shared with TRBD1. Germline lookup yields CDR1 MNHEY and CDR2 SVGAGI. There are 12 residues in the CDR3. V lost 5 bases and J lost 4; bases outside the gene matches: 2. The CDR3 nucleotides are TGTGCCAGCAGTCCGGACAGGTACGAGCAGTACTTC. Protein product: CASSPDRYEQYF.

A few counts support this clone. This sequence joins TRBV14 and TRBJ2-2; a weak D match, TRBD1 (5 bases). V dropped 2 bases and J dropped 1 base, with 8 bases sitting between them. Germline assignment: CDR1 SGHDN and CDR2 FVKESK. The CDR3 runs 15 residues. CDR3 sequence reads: CASSQRDRNTGELFF. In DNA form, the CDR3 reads TGTGCCAGCAGCCAACGTGACAGGAACACCGGGGAGCTGTTTTTT.

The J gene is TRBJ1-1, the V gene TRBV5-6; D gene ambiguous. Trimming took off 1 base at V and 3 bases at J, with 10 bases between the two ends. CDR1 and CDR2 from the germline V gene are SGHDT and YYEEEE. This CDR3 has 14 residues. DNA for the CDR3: TGTGCCAGCAGCTTGATGGGCGTCGACACTGAAGCTTTCTTT. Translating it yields CASSLMGVDTEAFF.

CDR3 coding DNA: TGTGCCAGCTCACCACTCCAGGGAAGGACCGGGGAGCTGTTTTTT. Amino acids: CASSPLQGRTGELFF. This rearrangement joins TRBV18 to TRBJ2-2; D is possibly TRBD1 (5 bases). V shed 1 base and J shed 5 bases, with 11 bases lying between them. Germline V gene lookup returns CDR1 KGHSH and CDR2 LQKENI. The CDR3 covers 15 residues.

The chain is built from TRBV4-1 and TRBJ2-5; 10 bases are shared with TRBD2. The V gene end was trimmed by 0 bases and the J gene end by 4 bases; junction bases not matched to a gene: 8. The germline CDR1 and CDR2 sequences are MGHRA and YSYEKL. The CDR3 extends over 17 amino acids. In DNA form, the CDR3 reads TGCGCCAGCAGCCAAGAGGGGGGGGCTAGCGGGGGAGAGACCCAGTACTTC. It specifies CASSQEGGASGGETQYF.

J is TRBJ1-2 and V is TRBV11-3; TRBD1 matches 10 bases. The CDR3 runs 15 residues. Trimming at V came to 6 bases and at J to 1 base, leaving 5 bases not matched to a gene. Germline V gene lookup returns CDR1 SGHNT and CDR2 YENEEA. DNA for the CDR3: TGTGCCAGCAGTCGCGGGACAGGGGATAACTATGGCTACACCTTC. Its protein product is CASSRGTGDNYGYTF. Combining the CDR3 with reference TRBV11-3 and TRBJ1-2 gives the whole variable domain EAGVVQSPRYKIIEKKQPVAFWCNPISGHNTLYWYLQNLGQGPELLIRYENEEAVDDSQLPKDRFSAERLKGVDSTLKIQPAELGDSAVYLCASSRGTGDNYGYTFGSGTRLTVV.

CDR3 protein: CASSSAGTRYYEQYF. CDR3 bases: TGTGCCAGCAGCTCCGCCGGGACACGATACTACGAGCAGTACTTC. The gene calls are TRBV11-2 and TRBJ2-7, with D possibly matching TRBD1 (6 bases). The CDR3 totals 15 residues. V was trimmed by 4 bases and J by 3 bases, leaving 16 bases between them. Germline V lookup: CDR1 SGHAT, CDR2 FQNNGV.

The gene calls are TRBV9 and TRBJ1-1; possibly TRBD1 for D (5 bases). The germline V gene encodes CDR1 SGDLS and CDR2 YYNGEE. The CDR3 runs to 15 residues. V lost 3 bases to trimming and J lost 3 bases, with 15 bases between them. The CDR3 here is CASSGSGEWDTEAFF. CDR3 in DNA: TGTGCCAGCAGCGGCTCGGGGGAGTGGGACACTGAAGCTTTCTTT.